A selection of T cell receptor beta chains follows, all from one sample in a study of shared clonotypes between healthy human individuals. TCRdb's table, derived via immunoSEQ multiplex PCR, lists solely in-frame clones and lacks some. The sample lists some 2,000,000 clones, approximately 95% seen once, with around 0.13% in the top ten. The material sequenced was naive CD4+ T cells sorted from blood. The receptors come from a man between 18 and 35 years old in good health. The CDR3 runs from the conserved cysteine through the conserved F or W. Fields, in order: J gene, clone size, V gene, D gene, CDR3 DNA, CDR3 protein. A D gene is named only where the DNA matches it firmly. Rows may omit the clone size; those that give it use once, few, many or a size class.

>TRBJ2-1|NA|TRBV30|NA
TGTGCCTGGAGGCCCAGGGGTTGGTCCTACAATGAGCAGTTCTTC
CAWRPRGWSYNEQFF
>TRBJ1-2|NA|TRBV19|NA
TGTGCCAGTAATTCTGAGCAAGGTGGCTACACCTTC
CASNSEQGGYTF
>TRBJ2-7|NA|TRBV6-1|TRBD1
TGTGCCAGCAGTGAAAACTGGACAGGGGGCTACGAGCAGTACTTC
CASSENWTGGYEQYF
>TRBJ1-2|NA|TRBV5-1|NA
TGCGCCAGCAGCTTGGGGGAGCACAGCTATGGCTACACCTTC
CASSLGEHSYGYTF
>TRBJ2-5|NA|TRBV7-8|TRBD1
TGTGCCAGCAGCTTAGAAGGGACAGCTAGAGAGACCCAGTACTTC
CASSLEGTARETQYF
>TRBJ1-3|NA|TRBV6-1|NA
TGTGCCAGCAGTGAAGGTTCAGGGAACTCTGGAAACACCATATATTTT
CASSEGSGNSGNTIYF
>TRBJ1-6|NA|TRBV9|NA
TGTGCCAGCAGCGTAGGCCAGGGCCTGGCCTATAATTCACCCCTCCACTTT
CASSVGQGLAYNSPLHF
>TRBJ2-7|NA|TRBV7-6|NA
TGTGCCAGCAGCCGGGCCCCGGGGGCCGAATACGAGCAGTACTTC
CASSRAPGAEYEQYF
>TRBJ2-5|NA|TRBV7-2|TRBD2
TGTGCCAGCAGCTTAACTAGCGACCAAGAGACCCAGTACTTC
CASSLTSDQETQYF
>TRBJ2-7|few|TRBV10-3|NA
TGTGCCATCAGTGAGGTCGGGTACGAGCAGTACTTC
CAISEVGYEQYF
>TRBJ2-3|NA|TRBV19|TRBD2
TGTGCCAGTACCCCAAGCGGGGCAACGCGTAGCACAGATACGCAGTATTTT
CASTPSGATRSTDTQYF
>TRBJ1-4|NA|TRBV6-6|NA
TGTGCCAGCGCCACCTGGGGTAATGAAAAACTGTTTTTT
CASATWGNEKLFF
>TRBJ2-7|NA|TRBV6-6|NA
TGTGCCAGCAGTTATCGACCGGGCCCCTACGAGCAGTACTTC
CASSYRPGPYEQYF
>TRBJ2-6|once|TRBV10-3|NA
TGTGCCACCTTTCGGACAGACCCCTCTGGGGCCAACGTCCTGACTTTC
CATFRTDPSGANVLTF
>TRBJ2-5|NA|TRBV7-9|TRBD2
TGTGCCAGCAGCTTGACTAGCGGGCAAGAGACCCAGTACTTC
CASSLTSGQETQYF
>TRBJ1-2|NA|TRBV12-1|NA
TGTGCCAGCATTAGGGCCCGAGGACAGCCTTCCTATGGCTACACCTTC
CASIRARGQPSYGYTF
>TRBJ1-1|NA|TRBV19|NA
TGTGCCAGTAGTACAAAGGGGGTCATGAACACTGAAGCTTTCTTT
CASSTKGVMNTEAFF
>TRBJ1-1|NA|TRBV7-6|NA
TGTGCCAGCAGCATACTGTCTGGACAGATGAACACTGAAGCTTTCTTT
CASSILSGQMNTEAFF
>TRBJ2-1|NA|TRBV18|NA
TGTGCCAGCTCACCACCACGCGGGGCAGGGAACTCCTACAATGAGCAGTTCTTC
CASSPPRGAGNSYNEQFF
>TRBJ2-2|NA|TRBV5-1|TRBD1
TGCGCCAGCAGGATTAAACAGGGGTCTGGGGAGCTGTTTTTT
CASRIKQGSGELFF
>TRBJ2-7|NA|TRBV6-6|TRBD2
TGTGCCATCCGGGAGGGGGGGGCCCACGAGCAGTACTTC
CAIREGGAHEQYF
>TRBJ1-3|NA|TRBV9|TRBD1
TGTGCCAGCAGCGCCGGGACAGGGGCTGGAAACACCATATATTTT
CASSAGTGAGNTIYF
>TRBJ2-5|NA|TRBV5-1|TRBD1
TGCGCCAGCAGCTCACCCCAGGGGGCTGAGACCCAGTACTTC
CASSSPQGAETQYF
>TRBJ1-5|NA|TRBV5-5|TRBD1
TGTGCCAGCAGCTCCAACACAGGGGGCGAGCAGCCCCAGCATTTT
CASSSNTGGEQPQHF
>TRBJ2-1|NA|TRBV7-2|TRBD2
TGTGCCAGCACCCTGACTAGCGGGAACATAGGCAATGAGCAGTTCTTC
CASTLTSGNIGNEQFF
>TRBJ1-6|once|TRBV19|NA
TGTGCCAGTAGTGGGGAAATCTCACCCCTCCACTTT
CASSGEISPLHF
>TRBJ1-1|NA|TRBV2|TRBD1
TGTGCCAGCAGTGAAAGGGGGCAGCCCCGAGCTTTCTTT
CASSERGQPRAFF
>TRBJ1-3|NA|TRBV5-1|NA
TGCGCCAGCAGCTTGGAGGGGGTGCCTGGAAACACCATATATTTT
CASSLEGVPGNTIYF
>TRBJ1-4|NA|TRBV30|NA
TGTGCCTGGAGTCCCCCGGTTTTCCTTAATGAAAAACTGTTTTTT
CAWSPPVFLNEKLFF
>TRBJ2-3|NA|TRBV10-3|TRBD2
TGTGCCATCAGTAACCCTAGCGGGAGTTCCACAGATACGCAGTATTTT
CAISNPSGSSTDTQYF
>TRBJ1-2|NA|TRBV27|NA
TGTGCCAGCAGCGCCAGGGGAGCCTATGGCTACACCTTC
CASSARGAYGYTF
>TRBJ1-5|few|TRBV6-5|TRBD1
TGTGCCAGCAGTTACTCCGGACAGGCTAGCAATCAGCCCCAGCATTTT
CASSYSGQASNQPQHF
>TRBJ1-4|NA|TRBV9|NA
TGTGCCAGCAGCCGGACACTTAACAATGAAAAACTGTTTTTT
CASSRTLNNEKLFF
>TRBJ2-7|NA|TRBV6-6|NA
TGTGCCAGCAGTCCGCGAGCCCTCTCCTACGAGCAGTACTTC
CASSPRALSYEQYF
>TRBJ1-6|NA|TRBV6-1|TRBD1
TGTGCCAGCAGCACAGGGGGCGGAGGTAGTTCACCCCTCCACTTT
CASSTGGGGSSPLHF
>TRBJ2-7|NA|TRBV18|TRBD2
TGTGCCAGCTCCGGGCTAGCGGGTTCCTACGAGCAGTACTTC
CASSGLAGSYEQYF
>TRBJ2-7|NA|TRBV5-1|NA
TGCGCCAGCAGCTTGGAAGGGTTCCACGAGCAGTACTTC
CASSLEGFHEQYF
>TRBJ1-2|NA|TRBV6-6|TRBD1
TGTGCCAGCAGTTTAAGGGGGCAAGACTATGGCTACACCTTC
CASSLRGQDYGYTF
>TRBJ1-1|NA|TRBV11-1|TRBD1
TGTGCCAGCGGGGTCCCGGGACAGGGAACGGGGACTGAAGCTTTCTTT
CASGVPGQGTGTEAFF
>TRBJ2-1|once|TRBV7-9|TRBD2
TGTGCCAGCAGCTTAGGACGACTAGCGGGAGCGCTCTACAATGAGCAGTTCTTC
CASSLGRLAGALYNEQFF
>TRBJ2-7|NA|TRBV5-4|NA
TGTGCCAGCAGCTTGGAAAGCTACGAGCAGTACTTC
CASSLESYEQYF
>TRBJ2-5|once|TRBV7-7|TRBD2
TGTGCTAGCAGCTACCCGGGAGGGGGGCAGGCCCAGTACTTC
CASSYPGGGQAQYF
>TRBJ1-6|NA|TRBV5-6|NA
TGTGCCAGCAGCAATCAGCCATTTACGGATTCACCCCTCCACTTT
CASSNQPFTDSPLHF
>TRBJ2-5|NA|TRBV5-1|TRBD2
TGCGCCAGCAGCCTGAGCGGGAGGGCCGAAGAGACCCAGTACTTC
CASSLSGRAEETQYF
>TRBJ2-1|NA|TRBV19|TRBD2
TGTGCCACCAACCTAGCGGGATCCTACAATGAGCAGTTCTTC
CATNLAGSYNEQFF
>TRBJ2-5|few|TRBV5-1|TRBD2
TGCGCCAGCAGCTACTCTACGGGGGGCCAAGAGACCCAGTACTTC
CASSYSTGGQETQYF
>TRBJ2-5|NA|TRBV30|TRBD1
TGTGCCTGCAAACCGGGACAGCAACAAGAGACCCAGTACTTC
CACKPGQQQETQYF
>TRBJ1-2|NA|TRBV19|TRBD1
TGTGCCACTGCCGTATTATGGGGACAGGGAGCCAATGGCTACACCTTC
CATAVLWGQGANGYTF
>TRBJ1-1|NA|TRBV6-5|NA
TGTGCCAGCAACCCCCGGGCCGGAAACACTGAAGCTTTCTTT
CASNPRAGNTEAFF
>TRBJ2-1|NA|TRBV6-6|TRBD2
TGTGCCAGCAGAACCTTGGGACTAGCCGAGTCAGATGAGCAGTTCTTC
CASRTLGLAESDEQFF
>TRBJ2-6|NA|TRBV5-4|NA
TGTGCCAGCAGCGGGGGAGATGAGACGGCACTTTACTCTGGGGCCAACGTCCTGACTTTC
CASSGGDETALYSGANVLTF